The present TCR beta chain was sequenced within a study of T cells in Graves' hyperthyroidism and ophthalmopathy. Across the study: At initial diagnosis, before any treatment had begun, peripheral blood was obtained.

Germline assignment: CDR1 SNHLY and CDR2 FYNNEI. This CDR3 region has 15 residues. J lost 3 bases, V lost 7 bases, and 8 bases had no gene match. This clonotype was counted ten times or more. TCR beta CDR3 region amplification was performed from RNA transcripts. Researchers ran a first-round RT-PCR on the TCR CDR3 using the HTBI primer set. Each CDR3 protein gets one entry after TCRdb re-called the multiplex PCR reads with MiXCR. The data contain 300,000 to 450,000 distinct CDR3 sequences, about 14% of them singletons. Orbital computed tomography, thyroid ultrasound, serum thyroxine and TRAb, and clinical symptoms together informed the diagnoses. Initially, at the first diagnosis of hyperthyroidism and before any ophthalmopathy symptoms, blood was sampled. Source material for PBMCs was about 10 ml fresh peripheral blood.

The sequencing input was blood. The receptor was isolated from a man aged 25-40 years with Graves' hyperthyroidism that later progressed to Graves' ophthalmopathy. The chain combines TRBV2 with TRBJ1-5, with 8 bases matching TRBD1. CDR3 amino acids: CASNVRGRNNQPQHF. CDR3 sequence (DNA): TGTGCCAGCAATGTCAGGGGGCGGAACAATCAGCCCCAGCATTTT.